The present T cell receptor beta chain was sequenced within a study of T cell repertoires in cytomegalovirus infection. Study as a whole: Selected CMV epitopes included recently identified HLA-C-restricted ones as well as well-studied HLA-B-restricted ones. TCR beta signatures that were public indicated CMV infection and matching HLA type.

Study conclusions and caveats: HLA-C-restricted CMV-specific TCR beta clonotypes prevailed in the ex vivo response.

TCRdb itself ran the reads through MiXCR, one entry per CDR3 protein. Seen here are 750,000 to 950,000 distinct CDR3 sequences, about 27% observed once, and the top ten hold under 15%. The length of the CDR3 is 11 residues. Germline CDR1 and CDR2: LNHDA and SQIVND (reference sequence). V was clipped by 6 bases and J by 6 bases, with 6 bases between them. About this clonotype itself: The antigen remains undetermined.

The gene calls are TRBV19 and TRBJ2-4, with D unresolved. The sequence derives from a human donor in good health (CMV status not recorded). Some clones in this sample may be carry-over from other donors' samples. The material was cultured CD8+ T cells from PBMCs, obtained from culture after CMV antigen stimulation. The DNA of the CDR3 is TGTGCCAGTAGGGCCGGAAACATTCAGTACTTC. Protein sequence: CASRAGNIQYF.